One and the same sample provided the 9 T cell receptor beta chains below, sequenced in a study of cytomegalovirus exposure and HLA in healthy donors. The PCR ran on 60 Vbeta and 13 Jbeta primers. TCRdb's copy holds only in-frame clones and misses some; the assay was immunoSEQ multiplex PCR. In the table there are roughly 100,000 clones, about 70% of which are singletons. Material for sequencing was PBMCs. The source is a man aged 30 to 45 in good health and CMV-seronegative.

The chain carries TRBV7-6 and TRBJ2-5; 11 nucleotides align to TRBD2. Germline V CDR1 and CDR2: SGHVS, FNYEAQ. V lost 9 bases and J lost 5; bases outside the gene matches: 11. The CDR3 is made up of 15 amino acids. The CDR3 is CASGASGGPVETQYF. The DNA for the CDR3 is TGTGCCAGTGGGGCTAGCGGGGGGCCCGTTGAGACCCAGTACTTC.

This clone was found a few times. The genes are TRBV6-5 and TRBJ1-2; TRBD1 might be the D (6 bases). In germline, CDR1 is MNHEY, CDR2 SVGAGI. V was shortened by 3 bases and J by 5 bases, with 16 bases between the two germline ends. CDR3 size: 15 residues. CDR3 bases: TGTGCCAGCAGTTATAGGGGGGGCCATGGGTATGGCTACACCTTC. This codes for CASSYRGGHGYGYTF.

This chain joins TRBV5-1 and TRBJ1-2, with 9 bases fitting TRBD1. Germline assignment: CDR1 SGHRS and CDR2 YFSETQ. V gave up 6 bases and J gave up 6 bases; unmatched junction bases: 9. The CDR3 extends over 14 amino acids. As DNA, the CDR3 is TGCGCCAGCACCTGGGGACAGGGATTCAATGGCTACACCTTC. This translates into CASTWGQGFNGYTF.

The chain has TRBV7-9 and TRBJ1-3, with 9 bases matching TRBD1. Per germline, CDR1 SEHNR and CDR2 FQNEAQ (reference sequence). The CDR3 sequence is 15 residues long. Trimming removed 5 bases from V and 2 bases from J; junction bases left unmatched: 4. The DNA of the CDR3 is TGTGCCAGCAGCGATACAGGGGGCCCTGGAAACACCATATATTTT. It encodes CASSDTGGPGNTIYF.

This clone was counted a few times. This rearrangement joins TRBV19 to TRBJ2-3; the D gene is possibly TRBD2 (6 bases). Germline loops: CDR1 LNHDA, CDR2 SQIVND (reference sequence). The V end was cut by 7 bases, the J end by 1 base, with 12 bases between. The CDR3 runs 14 residues. The CDR3 spells CASTETGGTDTQYF. CDR3 in DNA: TGTGCCAGTACGGAGACGGGGGGCACAGATACGCAGTATTTT.

This clone has just a few counts. The V gene is TRBV6-5, the J gene TRBJ1-2; 7 nucleotides align to TRBD1. With 6 bases clipped from V and 1 base from J, the junction kept 8 bases outside the gene matches. Per the germline V gene, CDR1 is MNHEY and CDR2 is SVGAGI. This CDR3 has 15 residues. As DNA, the CDR3 is TGTGCCAGCAGAGCACAGGGGCGCAATAACTATGGCTACACCTTC. Its protein product is CASRAQGRNNYGYTF.

This clone was detected a few times. The sample contains more than one DNA sequence encoding this CDR3. The chain links TRBV28 to TRBJ2-7; no reliable D call. CDR3 length: 14 amino acids. Between the trimmed V and J ends, which lost 3 bases and 4 bases, there was a span of 13 bases. CDR1 is MDHEN, CDR2 SYDVKM, per germline. CDR3 region: CASSFPFGGYEQYF. The CDR3 region has the DNA TGTGCCAGCAGTTTCCCCTTCGGCGGATACGAGCAGTACTTC.

The V call is TRBV6-1, the J call TRBJ2-2; weak D call: TRBD1 (5 bases). The CDR3 totals 14 residues. The V end lost 7 bases, the J end lost 5 bases, and 14 bases lay between the germline ends. Germline assignment: CDR1 MNHNS and CDR2 SASEGT. The CDR3 sequence is CASTKTVNTGELFF. The DNA of the CDR3 is TGTGCCAGCACCAAGACAGTTAATACCGGGGAGCTGTTTTTT.

This clone appeared a few times. V is TRBV4-3 and J is TRBJ2-3; 12 nucleotides match TRBD2. V lost 0 bases and J lost 4; bases outside the gene matches: 2. This CDR3 has 16 amino acids. Germline lookup yields CDR1 LGHNA and CDR2 YSLEER. DNA of the CDR3: TGCGCCAGCAGCCAAGATCTAGCGGGAGGGCCAGATACGCAGTATTTT. Residues: CASSQDLAGGPDTQYF.